The entry below gives a single T cell receptor (beta chain) sequence along with its context. The antigen it recognizes is unknown. The record has no base qualities; no much larger clone is one base away. TCRbeta CDR3 regions were amplified from genomic DNA by means of the immunoSEQ Assay, a bias-controlled multiplex PCR. In the authors' own workflow: Within the assay, amplification of reference gene primers was used to estimate how many nucleated cells each sample contained. Sequence reads were collapsed and filtered to measure the absolute abundance of every unique TCRbeta CDR3 rearrangement. For each sample, productive Simpson clonality was calculated as the square root of Simpson's diversity index across productive rearrangements. The table comes from immuneACCESS by way of TCRdb, which keeps in-frame sequences with V and J called. Part of the clones is missing from these tables; in studies checked, under half for an unresolved V gene and the rest for unknown reasons. D and trimming come from the DNA, and the V and J calls and clone size come from that table. For this sample there are roughly 330,000 clones; over 75% appear just once. Roughly 4% of the sample is held by the ten biggest clonotypes.

The data were taken from a study of blood T cell repertoires in COVID-19 (dated by TCRdb to 2018 to 2021). Turning to the overall study: Samples covering the acute and convalescent phases of COVID-19 were provided by collaborators in the United States, Italy and Spain. The material from the prospective study consisted of cDNA or gDNA derived from T cells, B-cell-depleted T cells, or PBMCs. Subjects who had been exposed to COVID-19, were actively infected with it, or had recovered from it provided the deeply sampled blood TCRbeta repertoires that made up the dataset. The repertoires were released in a freely available public database intended as a resource for research on the immune response to SARS-CoV-2. The samples were drawn from the first 160 participants of the ongoing ImmuneRACE study and from 950 to 1,500 subjects provided by 6 global collaborators. A de-identified subject ID, COVID-19 status, age in years and sex were almost always included in the sample metadata. Where HLA class I and class II types were available, the types were taken from metadata supplied by the sample provider, not from assay-based typing.

The paper as a whole reports these results and caveats: How much clinical and demographic metadata was included differed by source and by participant, and the metadata was provided uncurated.

Counted from cysteine to phenylalanine, this CDR3 has 14 amino acids. The sequence is cut down to CDR3 DNA, 42 bases in frame from base 1. CDR1 and CDR2, looked up from the germline V gene, are LGHNA and YNFKEQ. V and J lose 0 bases and 5 bases, and a span of 10 bases separates them. Each collaborating institution followed its own protocols to collect whole blood in K2EDTA tubes. Collaborator samples were shipped for TCRbeta analysis as frozen whole blood, isolated PBMCs, or DNA extracted from either sample type. The sequencing input was peripheral blood. This clonotype was obtained from a woman aged 50 to 60 with active or convalescent COVID-19. The V and J genes are TRBV4-2 and TRBJ1-1; perhaps TRBD1 is the D gene, with 6 bases matching. The encoded CDR3 is CASSQDRGETEAFF. Here is the DNA: TGTGCCAGCAGCCAAGACAGGGGAGAGACTGAAGCTTTCTTT.